A selection of T cell receptor beta chains follows, all from one sample in a study of T cells in Graves' hyperthyroidism and ophthalmopathy. TCRdb reprocessed the multiplex PCR reads with MiXCR, giving one entry per CDR3 protein. The table shows hundreds of thousands of distinct CDR3 sequences, with around 21% occurring only once. The sample consisted of blood. The receptors originated from a man in his thirties or forties with Graves' ophthalmopathy. Both conserved end residues are part of each CDR3. The order of the fields is V gene, J gene, clone size, D gene, CDR3 length, CDR3 DNA, CDR3 protein. D genes are given only for firm matches. The size entry is marked missing in some rows and otherwise reads once, few, many or a size class.

TRBV7-9	TRBJ2-3	-	TRBD2	14	TGTGCCAGCAGCAGCGGACTAGCGGGAAAGGGAGGGTATTTT	CASSSGLAGKGGYF
TRBV30	TRBJ2-7	many	TRBD1	14	TGTGCCTGGAGTGAGTCAGGGGGTCCTGGTGAGCAGTACTTC	CAWSESGGPGEQYF
TRBV9	TRBJ2-7	once	-	14	TGTGCCAGCAGCGTAGCGGGAGAAGGTAACGAGCAGTACTTC	CASSVAGEGNEQYF
TRBV30	TRBJ2-7	-	-	16	TGTGCCTGGAGTGTACGCGGAGGTTACAGGGACTACGAGCAGTACTTC	CAWSVRGGYRDYEQYF
TRBV4-2	TRBJ1-5	-	-	16	TGTGCCAGCAGCCAGGGCTTAGTTGCGAGCAATCAGCCCCAGCATTTT	CASSQGLVASNQPQHF
TRBV30	TRBJ2-3	few	-	14	TGTGCCTGGAGTGCCCCCCCCCGCACAGATACGCAGTATTTT	CAWSAPPRTDTQYF
TRBV20-1	TRBJ2-1	-	TRBD2	17	TGCAGTGCTAGAGATCTGGACGTAGCGGGAGGGTACAATGAGCAGTTCTTC	CSARDLDVAGGYNEQFF
TRBV28	TRBJ2-3	-	TRBD2	15	TGTGCCACCCTCGGCGCGGGAGGACTCACAGATACGCAGTATTTT	CATLGAGGLTDTQYF
TRBV7-3	TRBJ1-1	many	TRBD1	13	TGTGCCAGTAAACAGGGGAGGAACACTGAAGCTTTCTTT	CASKQGRNTEAFF
TRBV6-2/TRBV6-3	TRBJ2-7	few	-	16	TGTGCCAGCAGTTACTCCCGGACAGCATCAGGCTACGAGCAGTACTTC	CASSYSRTASGYEQYF
TRBV28	TRBJ2-3	-	-	12	TGTGCCAGCAGTTCCCGGACTGCTACGCAGTATTTT	CASSSRTATQYF
TRBV14	TRBJ2-7	-	-	15	TGTGCCAGCAGCCAGGGACACGTTTATCCCCCCGAACAGTACTTC	CASSQGHVYPPEQYF
TRBV6-1	TRBJ2-5	-	-	15	TGTGCCAGCAGTCCCCCCGGACTCTCGGGAGAGACCCAGTACTTC	CASSPPGLSGETQYF
TRBV9	TRBJ2-2	-	-	15	TGTGCCAGCAGCGGGAGGACCACGAACACCGGGGAGCTGTTTTTT	CASSGRTTNTGELFF
TRBV19	TRBJ2-7	few	TRBD2	15	TGTGCCAGTAGTACCCGGGTAGCGGGATACTACGAGCAGTACTTC	CASSTRVAGYYEQYF
TRBV7-9	TRBJ2-7	-	TRBD1	16	TGTGCCAGCAGCTTAACTTTACAGGGGCACTCCTACGAGCAGTACTTC	CASSLTLQGHSYEQYF
TRBV4-3	TRBJ2-1	-	TRBD1	16	TGCGCCAGCAGCCAAGTCCAGGGGGCGTTAGCTGATGAGCAGTTCTTC	CASSQVQGALADEQFF
TRBV29-1	TRBJ2-1	-	-	14	TGCAGCACCCGGGGACGCGCCCCGGCGAATGAGCAGTTCTTC	CSTRGRAPANEQFF
TRBV12-3/TRBV12-4	TRBJ2-1	few	-	13	TGTGCCAGCAAACGCAAGGGTACGGGAGAGCAGTTCTTC	CASKRKGTGEQFF
TRBV10-3	TRBJ2-7	-	TRBD1	13	TGTGCCATCAGTGAGGGACAGGGCTACGAGCAGTACTTC	CAISEGQGYEQYF
TRBV29-1	TRBJ2-5	few	-	11	TGCAGCGTTATGGGCCGCGAGACCCAGTACTTC	CSVMGRETQYF
TRBV20-1	TRBJ2-7	few	-	14	TGCAGTGCTAGAGCAGACGGGACTTCATACGAGCAGTACTTC	CSARADGTSYEQYF
TRBV13	TRBJ2-7	many	-	13	TGTGCCAGCAGCTTAGCGGGACCCTACGAGCAGTACTTC	CASSLAGPYEQYF
TRBV20-1	TRBJ2-7	-	TRBD2	13	TGCAGTGCTAGAGGGACTAGCGGATACGAGCAGTACTTC	CSARGTSGYEQYF
TRBV20-1	TRBJ1-2	few	-	14	TGCAGTGCGAAGATTCTGGGGGCAAACTATGGCTACACCTTC	CSAKILGANYGYTF
TRBV19	TRBJ2-7	-	-	15	TGTGCCAGTAGTACAAGAGGAACCTCCGACTACGAGCAGTACTTC	CASSTRGTSDYEQYF
TRBV3-1	TRBJ2-7	many	-	15	TGTGCCAGCAGCCAAGCCGGGACCCTCTCCTACGAGCAGTACTTC	CASSQAGTLSYEQYF
TRBV4-1	TRBJ2-1	few	TRBD2	15	TGCGCCAGCAGCCATTCTAGCGGGAGATACAATGAGCAGTTCTTC	CASSHSSGRYNEQFF
TRBV20-1	TRBJ2-5	-	-	12	TGCAGTGCTATTCGACTACAAGAGACCCAGTACTTC	CSAIRLQETQYF
TRBV28	TRBJ1-6	-	-	14	TGTGCCAGCAGTCCTCGACAGGATAATTCACCCCTCCACTTT	CASSPRQDNSPLHF
TRBV5-1	TRBJ1-3	-	-	14	TGCGCCAGCAGCTTGGAGGCCCAGGGAAACACCATATATTTT	CASSLEAQGNTIYF